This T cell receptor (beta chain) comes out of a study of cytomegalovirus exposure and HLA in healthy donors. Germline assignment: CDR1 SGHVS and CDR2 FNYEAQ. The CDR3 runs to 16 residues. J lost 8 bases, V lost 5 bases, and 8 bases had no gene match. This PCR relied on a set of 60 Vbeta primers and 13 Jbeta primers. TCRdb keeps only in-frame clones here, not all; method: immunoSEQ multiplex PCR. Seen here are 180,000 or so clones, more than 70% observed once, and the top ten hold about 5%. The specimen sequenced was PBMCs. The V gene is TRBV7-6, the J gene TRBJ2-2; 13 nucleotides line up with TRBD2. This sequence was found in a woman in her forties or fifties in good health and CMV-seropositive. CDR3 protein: CASSGRLAGGTGELFF. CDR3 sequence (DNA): TGTGCCAGCAGCGGTAGACTAGCGGGGGGAACGGGGGAGCTGTTTTTT.